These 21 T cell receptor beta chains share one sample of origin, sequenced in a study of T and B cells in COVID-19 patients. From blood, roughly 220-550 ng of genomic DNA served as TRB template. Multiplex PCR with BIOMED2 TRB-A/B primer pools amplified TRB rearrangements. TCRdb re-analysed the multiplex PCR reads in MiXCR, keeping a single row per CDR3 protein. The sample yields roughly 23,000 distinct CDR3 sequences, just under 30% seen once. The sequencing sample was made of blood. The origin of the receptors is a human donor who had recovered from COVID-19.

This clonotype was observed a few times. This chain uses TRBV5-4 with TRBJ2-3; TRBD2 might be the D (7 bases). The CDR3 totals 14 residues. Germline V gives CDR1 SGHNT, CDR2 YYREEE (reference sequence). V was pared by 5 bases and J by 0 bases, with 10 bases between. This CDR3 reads CASSSGGSTDTQYF. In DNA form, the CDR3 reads TGTGCCAGCAGTTCGGGGGGCAGCACAGATACGCAGTATTTT.

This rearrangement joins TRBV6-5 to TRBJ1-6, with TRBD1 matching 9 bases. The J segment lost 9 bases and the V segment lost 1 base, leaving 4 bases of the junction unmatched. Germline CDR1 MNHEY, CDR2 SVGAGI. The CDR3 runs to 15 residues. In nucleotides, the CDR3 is TGTGCCAGCAGTTACTGGGACAGGGAAGGTTCACCCCTCCACTTT. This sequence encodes CASSYWDREGSPLHF.

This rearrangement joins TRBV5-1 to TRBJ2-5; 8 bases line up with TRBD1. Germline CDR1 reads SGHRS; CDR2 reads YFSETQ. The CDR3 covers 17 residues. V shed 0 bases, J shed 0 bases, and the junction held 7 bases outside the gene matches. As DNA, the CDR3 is TGCGCCAGCAGCTTGGGCGGACAGGGCATTAACCAAGAGACCCAGTACTTC. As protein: CASSLGGQGINQETQYF.

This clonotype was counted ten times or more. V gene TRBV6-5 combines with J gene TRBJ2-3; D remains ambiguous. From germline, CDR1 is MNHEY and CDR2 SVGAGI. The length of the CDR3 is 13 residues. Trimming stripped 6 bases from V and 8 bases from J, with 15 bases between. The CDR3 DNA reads TGTGCCAGCAGCTCTACAGTGCTCAGTACGCAGTATTTT. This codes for CASSSTVLSTQYF.

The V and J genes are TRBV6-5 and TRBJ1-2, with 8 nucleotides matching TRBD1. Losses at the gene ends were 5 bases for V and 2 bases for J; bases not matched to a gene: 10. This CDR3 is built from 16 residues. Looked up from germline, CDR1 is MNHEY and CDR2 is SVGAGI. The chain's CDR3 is CASSPGRDRSNYGYTF. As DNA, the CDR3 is TGTGCCAGCAGTCCCGGCCGGGACAGGTCGAACTATGGCTACACCTTC.

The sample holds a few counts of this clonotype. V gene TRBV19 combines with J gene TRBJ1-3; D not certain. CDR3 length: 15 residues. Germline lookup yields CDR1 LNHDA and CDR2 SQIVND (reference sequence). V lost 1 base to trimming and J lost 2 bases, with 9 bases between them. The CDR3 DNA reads TGTGCCAGTAGTATAGCCTTGGGAACTGGAAACACCATATATTTT. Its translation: CASSIALGTGNTIYF. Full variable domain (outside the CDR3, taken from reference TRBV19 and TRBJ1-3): DGGITQSPKYLFRKEGQNVTLSCEQNLNHDAMYWYRQDPGQGLRLIYYSQIVNDFQKGDIAEGYSVSREKKESFPLTVTSAQKNPTAFYLCASSIALGTGNTIYFGEGSWLTVV.

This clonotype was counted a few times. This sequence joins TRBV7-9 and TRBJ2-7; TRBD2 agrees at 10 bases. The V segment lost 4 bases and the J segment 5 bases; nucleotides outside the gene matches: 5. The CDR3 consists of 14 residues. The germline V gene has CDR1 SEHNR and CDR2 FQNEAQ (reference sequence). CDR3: CASSSAGGPDEQYF. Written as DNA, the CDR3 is TGTGCCAGCAGCTCAGCGGGAGGGCCAGACGAGCAGTACTTC.

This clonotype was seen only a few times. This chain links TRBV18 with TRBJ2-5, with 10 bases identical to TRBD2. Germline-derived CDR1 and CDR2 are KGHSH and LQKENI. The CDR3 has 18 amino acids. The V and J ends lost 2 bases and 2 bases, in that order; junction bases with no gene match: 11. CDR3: CASSPRPAGGPGQETQYF. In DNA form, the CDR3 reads TGTGCCAGCTCACCAAGGCCAGCGGGGGGGCCAGGGCAAGAGACCCAGTACTTC.

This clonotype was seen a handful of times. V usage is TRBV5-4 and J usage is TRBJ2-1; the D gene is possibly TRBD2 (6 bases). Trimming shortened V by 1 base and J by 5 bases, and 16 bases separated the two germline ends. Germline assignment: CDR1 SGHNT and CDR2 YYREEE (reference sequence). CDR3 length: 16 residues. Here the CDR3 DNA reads TGTGCCAGCAGCTTGCCCGGGAGAGAACCCCACAATGAGCAGTTCTTC. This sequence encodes CASSLPGREPHNEQFF.

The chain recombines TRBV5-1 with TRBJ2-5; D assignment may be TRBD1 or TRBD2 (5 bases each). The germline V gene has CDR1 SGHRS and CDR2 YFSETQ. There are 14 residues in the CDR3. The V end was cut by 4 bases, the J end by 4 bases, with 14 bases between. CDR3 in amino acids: CASSDTGTLETQYF. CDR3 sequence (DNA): TGCGCCAGCAGCGACACCGGGACGCTAGAGACCCAGTACTTC.

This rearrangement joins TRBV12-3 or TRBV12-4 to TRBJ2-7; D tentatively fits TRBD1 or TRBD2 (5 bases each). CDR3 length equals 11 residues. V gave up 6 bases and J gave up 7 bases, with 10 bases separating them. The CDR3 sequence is CASSWDAEQYF. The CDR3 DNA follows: TGTGCCAGCAGCTGGGACGCGGAGCAGTACTTC.

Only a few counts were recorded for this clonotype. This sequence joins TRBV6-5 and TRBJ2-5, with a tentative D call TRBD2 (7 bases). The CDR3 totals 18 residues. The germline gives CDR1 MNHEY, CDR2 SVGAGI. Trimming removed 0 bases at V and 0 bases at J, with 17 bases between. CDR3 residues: CASSYSPLRGGYQETQYF. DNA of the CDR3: TGTGCCAGCAGTTACTCGCCTCTTAGGGGGGGGTACCAAGAGACCCAGTACTTC.

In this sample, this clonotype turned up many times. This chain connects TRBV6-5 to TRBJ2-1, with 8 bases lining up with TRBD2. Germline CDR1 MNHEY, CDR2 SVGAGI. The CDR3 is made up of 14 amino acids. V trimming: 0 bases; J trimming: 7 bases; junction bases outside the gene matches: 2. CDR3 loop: CASSYSPGGNEQFF. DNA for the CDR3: TGTGCCAGCAGTTACTCTCCGGGAGGGAATGAGCAGTTCTTC.

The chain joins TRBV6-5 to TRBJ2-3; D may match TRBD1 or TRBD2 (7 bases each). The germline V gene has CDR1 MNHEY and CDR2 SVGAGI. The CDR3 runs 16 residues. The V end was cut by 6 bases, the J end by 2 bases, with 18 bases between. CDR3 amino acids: CASSRGGSGSTDTQYF. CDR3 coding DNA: TGTGCCAGCAGCAGGGGGGGGTCAGGCTCCACAGATACGCAGTATTTT.

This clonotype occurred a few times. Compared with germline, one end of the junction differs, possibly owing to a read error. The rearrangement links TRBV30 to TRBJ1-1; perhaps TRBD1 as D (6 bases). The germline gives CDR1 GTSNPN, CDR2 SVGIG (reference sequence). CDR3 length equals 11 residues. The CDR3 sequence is CAWSVLGGGRF. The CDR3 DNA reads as TGTGCCTGGAGTGTTCTAGGGGGGGGAAGGTTT.

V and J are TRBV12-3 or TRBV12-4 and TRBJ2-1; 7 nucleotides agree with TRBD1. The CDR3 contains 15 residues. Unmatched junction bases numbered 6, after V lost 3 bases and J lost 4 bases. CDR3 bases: TGTGCCAGCAGTTTGGGGCCAGGGGGTTACAATGAGCAGTTCTTC. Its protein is CASSLGPGGYNEQFF.

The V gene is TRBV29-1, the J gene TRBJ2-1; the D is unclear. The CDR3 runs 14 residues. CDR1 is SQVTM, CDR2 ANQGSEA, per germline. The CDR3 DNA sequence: TGCAGTGCTGAGACTCCTAGCTCCTACAATGAGCAGTTCTTC. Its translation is CSAETPSSYNEQFF.

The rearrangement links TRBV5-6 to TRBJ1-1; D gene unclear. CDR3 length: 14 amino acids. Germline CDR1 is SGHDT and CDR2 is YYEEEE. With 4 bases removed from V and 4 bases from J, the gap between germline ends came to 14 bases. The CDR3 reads CASSPLNRVTEAFF. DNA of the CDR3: TGTGCCAGCAGCCCCCTGAATAGGGTCACTGAAGCTTTCTTT. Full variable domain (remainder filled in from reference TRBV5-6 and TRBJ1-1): DAGVTQSPTHLIKTRGQQVTLRCSPKSGHDTVSWYQQALGQGPQFIFQYYEEEERQRGNFPDRFSGHQFPNYSSELNVNALLLGDSALYLCASSPLNRVTEAFFGQGTRLTVV.

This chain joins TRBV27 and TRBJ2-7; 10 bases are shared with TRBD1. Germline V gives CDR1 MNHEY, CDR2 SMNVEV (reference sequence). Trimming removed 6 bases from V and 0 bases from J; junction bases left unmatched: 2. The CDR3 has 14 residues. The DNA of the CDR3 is TGTGCCAGCAGAGGGACAGGGGCCTCCTACGAGCAGTACTTC. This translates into CASRGTGASYEQYF.

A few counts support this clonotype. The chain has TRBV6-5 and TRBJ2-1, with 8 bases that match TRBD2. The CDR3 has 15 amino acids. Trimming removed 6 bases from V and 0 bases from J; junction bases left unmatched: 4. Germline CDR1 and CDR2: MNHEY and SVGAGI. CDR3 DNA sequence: TGTGCCAGCAGATTACTAGCGGACTCCTACAATGAGCAGTTCTTC. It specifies CASRLLADSYNEQFF.

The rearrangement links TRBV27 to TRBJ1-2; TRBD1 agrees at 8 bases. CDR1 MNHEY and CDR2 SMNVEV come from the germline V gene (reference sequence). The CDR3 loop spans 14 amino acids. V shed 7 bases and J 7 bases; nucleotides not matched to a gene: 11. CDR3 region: CASKAGGSLGGYTF. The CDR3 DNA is TGTGCCAGCAAGGCAGGGGGCTCTTTGGGTGGCTACACCTTC.